This T cell receptor (beta chain) was obtained from a study of blood T cell repertoires in COVID-19. Study in general: PBMCs, B-cell-depleted T cells, or T cells provided the cDNA or gDNA that made up the material.

As originally analysed: Reference gene primers were amplified, and this amplification served to estimate nucleated cell counts. Sequenced by immunoSEQ multiplex PCR; TCRdb stores in-frame clones only, minus some. Clone size and V and J calls were adopted from that table, with D and trimming inferred from the DNA. The table includes approximately 150,000 clones, approximately 80% detected once. This CDR3 spans 12 amino acids. Germline CDR1 is SGHRS and CDR2 is YFSETQ. V shed 8 bases and J 7 bases; nucleotides not matched to a gene: 4. Specimen: peripheral blood. The chain couples TRBV5-1 to TRBJ2-2; 8 nucleotides agree with TRBD1. This sequence was found in a human donor in a cohort sampled during active COVID-19. The CDR3 loop reads CASRQGIGELFF. For the CDR3, the DNA is TGCGCCAGTCGACAGGGGATCGGGGAGCTGTTTTTT.